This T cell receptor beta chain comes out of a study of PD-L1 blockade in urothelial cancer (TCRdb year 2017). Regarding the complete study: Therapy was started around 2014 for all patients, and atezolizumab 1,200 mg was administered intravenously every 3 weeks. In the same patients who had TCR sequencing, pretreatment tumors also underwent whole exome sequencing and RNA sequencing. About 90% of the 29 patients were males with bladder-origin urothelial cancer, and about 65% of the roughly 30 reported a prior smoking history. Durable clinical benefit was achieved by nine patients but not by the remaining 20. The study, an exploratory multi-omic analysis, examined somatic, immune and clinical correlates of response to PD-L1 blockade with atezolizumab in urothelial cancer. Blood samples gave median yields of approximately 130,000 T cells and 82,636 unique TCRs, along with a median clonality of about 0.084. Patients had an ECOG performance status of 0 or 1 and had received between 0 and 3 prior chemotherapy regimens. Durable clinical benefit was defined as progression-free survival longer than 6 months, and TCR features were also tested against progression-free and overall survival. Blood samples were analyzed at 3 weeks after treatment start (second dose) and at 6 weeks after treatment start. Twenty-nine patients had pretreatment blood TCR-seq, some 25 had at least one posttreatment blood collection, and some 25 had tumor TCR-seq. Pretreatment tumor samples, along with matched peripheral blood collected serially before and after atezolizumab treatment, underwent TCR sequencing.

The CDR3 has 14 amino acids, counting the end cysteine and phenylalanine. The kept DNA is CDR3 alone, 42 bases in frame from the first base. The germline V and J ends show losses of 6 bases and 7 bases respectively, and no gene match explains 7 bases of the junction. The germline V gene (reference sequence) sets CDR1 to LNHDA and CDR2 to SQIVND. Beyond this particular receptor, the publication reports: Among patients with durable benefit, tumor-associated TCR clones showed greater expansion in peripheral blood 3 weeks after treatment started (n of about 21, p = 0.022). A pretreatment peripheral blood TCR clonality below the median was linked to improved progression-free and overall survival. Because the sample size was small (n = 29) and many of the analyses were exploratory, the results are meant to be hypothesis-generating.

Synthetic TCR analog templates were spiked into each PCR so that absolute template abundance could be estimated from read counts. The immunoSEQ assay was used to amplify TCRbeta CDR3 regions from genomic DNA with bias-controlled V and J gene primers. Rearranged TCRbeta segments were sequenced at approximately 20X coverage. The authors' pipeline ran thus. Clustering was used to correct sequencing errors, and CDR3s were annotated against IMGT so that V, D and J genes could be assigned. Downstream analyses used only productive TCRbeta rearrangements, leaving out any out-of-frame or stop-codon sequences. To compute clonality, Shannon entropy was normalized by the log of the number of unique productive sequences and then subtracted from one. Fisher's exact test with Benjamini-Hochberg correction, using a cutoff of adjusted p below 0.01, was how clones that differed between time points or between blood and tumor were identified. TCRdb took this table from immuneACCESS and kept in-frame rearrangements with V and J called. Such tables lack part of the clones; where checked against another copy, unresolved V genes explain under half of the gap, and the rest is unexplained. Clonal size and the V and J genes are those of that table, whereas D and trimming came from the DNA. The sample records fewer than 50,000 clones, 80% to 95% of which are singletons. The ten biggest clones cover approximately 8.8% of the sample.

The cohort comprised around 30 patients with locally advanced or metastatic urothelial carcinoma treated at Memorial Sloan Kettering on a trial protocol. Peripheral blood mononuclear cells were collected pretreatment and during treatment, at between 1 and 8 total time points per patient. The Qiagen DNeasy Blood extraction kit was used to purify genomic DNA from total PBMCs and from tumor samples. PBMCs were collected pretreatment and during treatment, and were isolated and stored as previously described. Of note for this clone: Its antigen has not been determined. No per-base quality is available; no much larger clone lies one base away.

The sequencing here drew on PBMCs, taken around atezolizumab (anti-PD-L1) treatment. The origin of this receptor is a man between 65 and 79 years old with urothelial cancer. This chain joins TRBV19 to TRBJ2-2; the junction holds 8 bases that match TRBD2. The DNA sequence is TGTGCCAGTAGCCCGGGACTAGAGGACGGGGAGCTGTTTTTT. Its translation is CASSPGLEDGELFF.